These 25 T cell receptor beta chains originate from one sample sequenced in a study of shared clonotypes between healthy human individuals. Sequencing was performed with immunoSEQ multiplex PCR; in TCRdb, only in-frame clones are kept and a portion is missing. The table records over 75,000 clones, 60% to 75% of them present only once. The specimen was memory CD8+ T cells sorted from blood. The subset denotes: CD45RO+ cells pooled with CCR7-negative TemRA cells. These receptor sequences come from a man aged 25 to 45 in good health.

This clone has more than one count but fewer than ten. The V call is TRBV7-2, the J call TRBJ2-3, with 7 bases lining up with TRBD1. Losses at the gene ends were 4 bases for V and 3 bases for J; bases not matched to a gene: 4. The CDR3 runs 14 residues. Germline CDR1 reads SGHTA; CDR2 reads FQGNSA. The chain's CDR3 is CASSSTGLTDTQYF. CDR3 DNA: TGTGCCAGCAGCTCGACAGGGTTAACAGATACGCAGTATTTT.

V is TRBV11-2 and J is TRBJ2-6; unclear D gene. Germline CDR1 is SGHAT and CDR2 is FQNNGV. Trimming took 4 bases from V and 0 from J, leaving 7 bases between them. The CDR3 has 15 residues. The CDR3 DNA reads TGTGCCAGCAGCTCCATACGCTCTGGGGCCAACGTCCTGACTTTC. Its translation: CASSSIRSGANVLTF.

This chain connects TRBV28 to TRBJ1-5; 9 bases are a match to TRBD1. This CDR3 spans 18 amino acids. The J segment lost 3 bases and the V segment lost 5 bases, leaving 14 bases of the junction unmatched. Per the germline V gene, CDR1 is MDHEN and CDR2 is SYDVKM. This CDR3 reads CASSLASGTGSSNQPQHF. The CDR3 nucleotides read TGTGCCAGCAGTCTCGCCTCCGGGACAGGGAGTTCCAATCAGCCCCAGCATTTT.

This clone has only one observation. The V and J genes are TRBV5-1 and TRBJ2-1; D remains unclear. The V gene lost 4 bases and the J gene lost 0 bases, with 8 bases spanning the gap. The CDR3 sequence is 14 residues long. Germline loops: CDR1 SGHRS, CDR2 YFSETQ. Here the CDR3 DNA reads TGCGCCAGCAGCCTATTGGACTCCTACAATGAGCAGTTCTTC. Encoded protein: CASSLLDSYNEQFF. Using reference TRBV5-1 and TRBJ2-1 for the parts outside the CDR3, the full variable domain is KAGVTQTPRYLIKTRGQQVTLSCSPISGHRSVSWYQQTPGQGLQFLFEYFSETQRNKGNFPGRFSGRQFSNSRSEMNVSTLELGDSALYLCASSLLDSYNEQFFGPGTRLTVL.

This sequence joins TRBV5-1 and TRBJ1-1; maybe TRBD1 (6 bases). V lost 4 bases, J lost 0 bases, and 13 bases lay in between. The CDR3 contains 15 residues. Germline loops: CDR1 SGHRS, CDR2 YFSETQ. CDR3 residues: CASSLDSFMNTEAFF. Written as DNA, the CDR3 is TGCGCCAGCAGCCTGGACAGCTTTATGAACACTGAAGCTTTCTTT.

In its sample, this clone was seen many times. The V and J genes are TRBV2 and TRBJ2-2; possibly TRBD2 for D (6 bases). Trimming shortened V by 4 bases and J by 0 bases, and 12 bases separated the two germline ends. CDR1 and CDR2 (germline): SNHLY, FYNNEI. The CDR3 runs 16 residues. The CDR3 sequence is CASSVLAGTNTGELFF. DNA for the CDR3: TGTGCCAGCAGTGTATTGGCGGGGACGAACACCGGGGAGCTGTTTTTT.

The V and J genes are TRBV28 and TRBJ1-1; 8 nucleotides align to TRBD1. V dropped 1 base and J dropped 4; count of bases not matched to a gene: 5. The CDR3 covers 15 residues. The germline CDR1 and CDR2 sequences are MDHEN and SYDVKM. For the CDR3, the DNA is TGTGCCAGCAGTTTATTTGGGACAGGTTCCACTGAAGCTTTCTTT. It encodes CASSLFGTGSTEAFF.

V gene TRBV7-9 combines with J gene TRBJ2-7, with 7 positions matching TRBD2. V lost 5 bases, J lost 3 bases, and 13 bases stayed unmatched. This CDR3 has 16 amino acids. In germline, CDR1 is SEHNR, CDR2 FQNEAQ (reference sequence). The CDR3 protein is CASSPISSGVDYEQYF. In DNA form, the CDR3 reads TGTGCCAGCAGCCCAATATCAAGCGGGGTTGACTACGAGCAGTACTTC.

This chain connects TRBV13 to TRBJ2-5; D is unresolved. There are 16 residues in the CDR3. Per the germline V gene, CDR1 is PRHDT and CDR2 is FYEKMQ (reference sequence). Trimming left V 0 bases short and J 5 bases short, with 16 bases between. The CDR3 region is CASSLGLSHGSETQYF. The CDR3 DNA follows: TGTGCCAGCAGCTTAGGCCTATCCCATGGGTCGGAGACCCAGTACTTC.

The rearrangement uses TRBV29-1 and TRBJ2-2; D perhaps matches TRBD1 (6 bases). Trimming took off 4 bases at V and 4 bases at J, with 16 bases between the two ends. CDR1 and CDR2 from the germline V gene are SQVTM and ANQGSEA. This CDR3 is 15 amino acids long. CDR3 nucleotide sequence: TGCAGCGTTGGTCTGCAGGGGTGGGGCACCGGGGAGCTGTTTTTT. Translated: CSVGLQGWGTGELFF.

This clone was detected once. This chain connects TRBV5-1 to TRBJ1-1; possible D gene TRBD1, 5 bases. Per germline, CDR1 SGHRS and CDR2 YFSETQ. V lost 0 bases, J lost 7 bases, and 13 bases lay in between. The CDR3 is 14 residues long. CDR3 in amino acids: CASSLAVGADEAFF. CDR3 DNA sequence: TGCGCCAGCAGCTTGGCGGTAGGGGCGGATGAAGCTTTCTTT.

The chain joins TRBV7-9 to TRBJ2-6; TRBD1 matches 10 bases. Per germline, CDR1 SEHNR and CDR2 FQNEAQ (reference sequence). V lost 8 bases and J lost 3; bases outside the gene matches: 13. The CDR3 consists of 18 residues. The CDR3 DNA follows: TGTGCCAGCTTGCAGGGGGACAGGGGTCTGGTTGGGGCCAACGTCCTGACTTTC. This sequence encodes CASLQGDRGLVGANVLTF.

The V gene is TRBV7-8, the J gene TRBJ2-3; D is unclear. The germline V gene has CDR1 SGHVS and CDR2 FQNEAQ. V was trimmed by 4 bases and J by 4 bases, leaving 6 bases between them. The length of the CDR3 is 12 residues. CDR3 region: CASSSLPDTQYF. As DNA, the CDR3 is TGTGCCAGCAGCTCCCTGCCAGATACGCAGTATTTT.

For the CDR3, the DNA is TGTGCCAGCAGCCCGGGAATCATCGAGTACGAGCAGTACTTC. Translated, it gives CASSPGIIEYEQYF. The genes are TRBV6-1 and TRBJ2-7, with D possibly matching TRBD2 (5 bases). This CDR3 comprises 14 residues. Per the germline V gene, CDR1 is MNHNS and CDR2 is SASEGT. Trimming stripped 6 bases from V and 4 bases from J, with 16 bases between.

DNA for the CDR3: TGCGCCAGCAGATCGTGGCCTGTTGAGTCTGGACGGACGACTGAGGAGCAGTACTTC. Translating it yields CASRSWPVESGRTTEEQYF. The J gene is TRBJ2-7, the V gene TRBV10-2; D remains unclear. The germline CDR1 and CDR2 sequences are WSHSY and SAAADI. The CDR3 has 19 amino acids. Trimming took off 6 bases at V and 7 bases at J, with 34 bases between the two ends.

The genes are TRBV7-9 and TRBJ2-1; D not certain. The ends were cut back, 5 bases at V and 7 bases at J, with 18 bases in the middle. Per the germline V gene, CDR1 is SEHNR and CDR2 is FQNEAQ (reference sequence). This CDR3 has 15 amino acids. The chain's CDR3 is CASSQSIAAANEQFF. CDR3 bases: TGTGCCAGCAGCCAATCAATTGCGGCCGCTAATGAGCAGTTCTTC.

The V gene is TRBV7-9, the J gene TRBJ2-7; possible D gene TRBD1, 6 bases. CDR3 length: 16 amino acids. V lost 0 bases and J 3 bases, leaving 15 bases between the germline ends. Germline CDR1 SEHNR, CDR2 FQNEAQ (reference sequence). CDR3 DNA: TGTGCCAGCAGCTTAGCACCCGATGGGGGCGGCTACGAGCAGTACTTC. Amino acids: CASSLAPDGGGYEQYF.

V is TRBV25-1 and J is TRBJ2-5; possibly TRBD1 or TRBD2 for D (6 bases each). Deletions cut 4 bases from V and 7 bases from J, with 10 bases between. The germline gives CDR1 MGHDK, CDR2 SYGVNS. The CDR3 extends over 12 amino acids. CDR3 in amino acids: CASSGGGGTQYF. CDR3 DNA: TGTGCCAGCAGTGGCGGAGGGGGGACCCAGTACTTC.

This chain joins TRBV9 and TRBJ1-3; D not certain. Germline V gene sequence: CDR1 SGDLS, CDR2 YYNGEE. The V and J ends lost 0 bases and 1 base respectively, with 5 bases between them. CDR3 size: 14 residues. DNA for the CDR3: TGTGCCAGCAGCGTAGCGGGTTCTGGAAACACCATATATTTT. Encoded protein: CASSVAGSGNTIYF.

Here the CDR3 reads CASSQTTGRDSNEQFF. CDR3 coding DNA: TGCGCCAGCAGCCAGACGACAGGAAGGGACTCGAATGAGCAGTTCTTC. The chain joins TRBV4-3 to TRBJ2-1; D may correspond to TRBD1 or TRBD2 (6 bases each). The CDR3 has 16 residues. V was cut by 3 bases and J by 7 bases, with 19 bases left in between. Germline V CDR1 and CDR2: LGHNA, YSLEER.

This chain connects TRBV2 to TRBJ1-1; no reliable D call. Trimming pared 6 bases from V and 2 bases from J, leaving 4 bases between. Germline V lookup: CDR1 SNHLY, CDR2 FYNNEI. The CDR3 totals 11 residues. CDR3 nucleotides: TGTGCCAGCAGCAGAAACACTGAAGCTTTCTTT. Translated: CASSRNTEAFF.

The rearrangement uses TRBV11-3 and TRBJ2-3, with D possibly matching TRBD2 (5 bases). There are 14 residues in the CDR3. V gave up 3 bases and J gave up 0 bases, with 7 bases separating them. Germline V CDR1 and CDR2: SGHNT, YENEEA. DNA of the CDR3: TGTGCCAGCAGCTTGGGGAGCAGCACAGATACGCAGTATTTT. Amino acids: CASSLGSSTDTQYF.

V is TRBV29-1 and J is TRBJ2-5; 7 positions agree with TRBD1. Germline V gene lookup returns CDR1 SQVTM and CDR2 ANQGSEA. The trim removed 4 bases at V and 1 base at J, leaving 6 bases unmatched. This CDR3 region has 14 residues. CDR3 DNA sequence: TGCAGCGTTGGGACCAGGGACAGCCAAGAGACCCAGTACTTC. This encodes CSVGTRDSQETQYF.

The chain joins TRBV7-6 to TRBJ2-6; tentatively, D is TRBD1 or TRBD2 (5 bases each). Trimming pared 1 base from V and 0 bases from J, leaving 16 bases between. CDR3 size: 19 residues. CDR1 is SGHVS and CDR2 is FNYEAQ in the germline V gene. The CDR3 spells CASSLVLGETLSGANVLTF. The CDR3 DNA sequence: TGTGCCAGCAGCTTAGTCCTGGGGGAGACCCTCTCTGGGGCCAACGTCCTGACTTTC.

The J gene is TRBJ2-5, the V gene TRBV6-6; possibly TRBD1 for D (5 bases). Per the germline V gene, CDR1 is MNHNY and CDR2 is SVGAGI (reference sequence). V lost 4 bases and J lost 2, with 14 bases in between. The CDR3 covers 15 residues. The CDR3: CASSSASGMQETQYF. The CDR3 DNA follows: TGTGCCAGCAGTTCTGCGTCAGGGATGCAAGAGACCCAGTACTTC.